This TCR beta chain was sequenced in a study of blood T cell repertoires in COVID-19. Germline CDR1 SGHAT, CDR2 FQNNGV. The V and J ends lost 0 bases and 7 bases respectively, with 16 bases between them. This CDR3 has 16 residues. Profiling relied on immunoSEQ multiplex PCR, and the TCRdb table lists in-frame clones only, not all of them. The profile shows approximately 360,000 clones, roughly 89% of them singletons. This clone was observed once. The sequenced sample was peripheral blood. V gene TRBV11-2 combines with J gene TRBJ2-1; the D gene is possibly TRBD2 (5 bases). The sequence came from a man aged 18 to 29 with active or convalescent COVID-19. CDR3 loop: CASSLEARGMRNEQFF. The CDR3 DNA reads as TGTGCCAGCAGCTTAGAGGCCCGGGGTATGCGGAATGAGCAGTTCTTC.